What follows is one T cell receptor (beta chain) and its context. CDR3 length: 15 amino acids. The germline V gene encodes CDR1 SEHNR and CDR2 FQNEAQ (reference sequence). Trimming removed 0 bases from V and 6 bases from J, with 12 bases in between. The entry originates in a study of blood T cell repertoires in COVID-19. TCRdb keeps only in-frame clones here, not all; method: immunoSEQ multiplex PCR. The sample consists of over 150,000 clones, 84% of them appearing once. The sample comprised peripheral blood. The sequence was obtained from a human donor in a cohort sampled during active COVID-19. The rearrangement uses TRBV7-9 and TRBJ2-1, with no clear D. DNA for the CDR3: TGTGCCAGCAGCTTAGCGCGTCGGTCCGGCAATGAGCAGTTCTTC. Amino acid sequence: CASSLARRSGNEQFF.